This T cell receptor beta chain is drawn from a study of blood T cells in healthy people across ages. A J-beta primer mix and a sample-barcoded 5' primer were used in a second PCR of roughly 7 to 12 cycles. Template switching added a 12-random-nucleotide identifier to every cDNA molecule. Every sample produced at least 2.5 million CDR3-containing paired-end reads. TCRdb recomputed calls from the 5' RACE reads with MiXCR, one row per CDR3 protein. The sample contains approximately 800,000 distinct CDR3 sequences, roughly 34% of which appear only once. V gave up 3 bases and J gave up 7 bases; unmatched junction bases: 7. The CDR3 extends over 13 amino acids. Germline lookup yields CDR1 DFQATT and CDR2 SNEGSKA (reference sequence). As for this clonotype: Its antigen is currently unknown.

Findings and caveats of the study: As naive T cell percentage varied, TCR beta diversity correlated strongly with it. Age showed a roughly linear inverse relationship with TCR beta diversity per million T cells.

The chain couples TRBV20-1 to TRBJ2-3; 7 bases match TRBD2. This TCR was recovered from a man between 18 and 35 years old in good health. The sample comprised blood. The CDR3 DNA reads TGCAGTGCTAGGCCCGGGACTAAAAATACGCAGTATTTT. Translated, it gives CSARPGTKNTQYF.